This T cell receptor (beta chain) was obtained from a study of blood T cell repertoires in COVID-19 (dated by TCRdb to about 2020). Regarding the complete study: The collaborator samples originated in the United States, Italy and Spain and spanned the acute and convalescent phases of COVID-19. The samples were drawn from two sources: the first 160 participants of the ongoing ImmuneRACE study, and 950 to 1,500 subjects contributed by 6 global collaborators. Where HLA class I and class II types were available, the types were taken from metadata supplied by the sample provider, not from assay-based typing. A de-identified subject ID, COVID-19 status, age in years and sex were almost always included in the sample metadata. The prospective study material was composed of cDNA or gDNA derived from T cells, B-cell-depleted T cells, or PBMCs. The dataset comprised deeply sampled blood TCRbeta repertoires from subjects exposed to, actively infected with, or recovered from COVID-19. The repertoires were made available in a free public database intended to serve as a resource for research on the immune response to SARS-CoV-2. Summary of the overall study and its limitations: Clinical and demographic metadata were provided uncurated, with the amount varying by source and participant.

On this clone: Its specific antigen is unknown. Base quality data are lacking; no much larger clone is found one base away.

TCRbeta CDR3 regions were amplified from genomic DNA using the immunoSEQ Assay, a bias-controlled multiplex PCR. The authors processed their data as follows. The number of nucleated cells in each sample was estimated from the amplification of reference gene primers within the assay. Sequence reads were collapsed and filtered to measure the absolute abundance of every unique TCRbeta CDR3 rearrangement. For each sample, productive Simpson clonality was calculated as the square root of Simpson's diversity index across productive rearrangements. Here the immuneACCESS table is served through TCRdb, limited to in-frame sequences with V and J called. Missing clones are a known gap in these copies; in checked studies unresolved V genes cover under half, and the rest lacks a known reason. That table furnishes V, J and clone size, whereas the DNA furnished D and trimming. In this sample the table shows approximately 52,000 clones, about 86% of which occur a single time. Together, the top ten hold 1% to 1.5% of the sample.

Per the germline V gene, SGHRS is the CDR1 and YFSETQ is the CDR2. Trimming takes 7 bases from V and 3 bases from J, and the germline ends sit 8 bases apart. The CDR3 spans 11 residues, from the cysteine through the phenylalanine. Here the CDR3 DNA is all that survives: 33 bases in frame from base 1. Collaborating institutions collected whole blood in K2EDTA tubes following their own protocols. For TCRbeta analysis, collaborators shipped samples in one of three forms: frozen whole blood, isolated PBMCs, or DNA extracted from either of those sample types. The receptor's source is a man between 60 and 75 years old with acute or convalescent COVID-19. Recombination linked TRBV5-1 to TRBJ2-7; the D gene is possibly TRBD1, with 5 bases matching. Material for sequencing was peripheral blood. The nucleotide sequence reads as follows: TGCGCCAGCCGTAGGGGCTACGAGCAGTACTTC. The encoded protein is CASRRGYEQYF.